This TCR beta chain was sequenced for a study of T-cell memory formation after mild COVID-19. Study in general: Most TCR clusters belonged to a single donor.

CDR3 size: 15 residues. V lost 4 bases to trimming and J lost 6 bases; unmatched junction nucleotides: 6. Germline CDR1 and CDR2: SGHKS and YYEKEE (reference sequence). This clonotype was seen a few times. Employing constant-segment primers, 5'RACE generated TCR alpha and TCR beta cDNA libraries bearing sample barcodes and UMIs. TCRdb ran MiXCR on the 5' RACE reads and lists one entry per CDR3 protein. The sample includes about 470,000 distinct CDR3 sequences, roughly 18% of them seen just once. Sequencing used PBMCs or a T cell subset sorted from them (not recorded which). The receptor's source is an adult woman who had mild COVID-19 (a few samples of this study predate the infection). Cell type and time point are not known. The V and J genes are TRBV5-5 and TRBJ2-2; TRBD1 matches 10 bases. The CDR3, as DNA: TGTGCCAGCAGCCCCGGGACAGGGGTGTCCGGGGAGCTGTTTTTT. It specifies CASSPGTGVSGELFF.